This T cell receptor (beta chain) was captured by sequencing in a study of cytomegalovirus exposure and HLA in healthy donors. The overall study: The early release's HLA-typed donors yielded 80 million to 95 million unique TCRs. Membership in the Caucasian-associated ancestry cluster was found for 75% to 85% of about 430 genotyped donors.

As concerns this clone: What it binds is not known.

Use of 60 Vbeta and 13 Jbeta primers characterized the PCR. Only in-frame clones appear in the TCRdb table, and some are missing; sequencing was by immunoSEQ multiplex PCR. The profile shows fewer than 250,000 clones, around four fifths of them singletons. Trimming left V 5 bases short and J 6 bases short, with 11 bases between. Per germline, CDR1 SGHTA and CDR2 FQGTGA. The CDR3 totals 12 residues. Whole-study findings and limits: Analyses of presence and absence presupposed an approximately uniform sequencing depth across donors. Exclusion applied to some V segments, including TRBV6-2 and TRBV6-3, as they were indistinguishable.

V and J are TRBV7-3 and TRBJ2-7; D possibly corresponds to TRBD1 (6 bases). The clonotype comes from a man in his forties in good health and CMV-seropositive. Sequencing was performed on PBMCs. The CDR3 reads CASSVRGGEQYF. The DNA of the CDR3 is TGTGCCAGCAGCGTCAGGGGCGGCGAGCAGTACTTC.